One TCR beta chain is described in this entry. Its antigen has not been determined. The input lacks base qualities; no much larger clone sits a single base away. The data were obtained in a study of STAT5B mutations in CD4+ large granular lymphocyte leukemia (dated by TCRdb to between 2021 and 2022). In the study overall: Among the healthy controls, the CDR3 'QG' motif was associated with a particular HLA allele. The study compared the TCRbeta repertoires of patients with CD4+ T-cell large granular lymphocyte leukemia against those of healthy blood donors. Flow cytometry on FACSCanto II or FACSVerse confirmed that purified fractions exceeded 95% purity among lymphocytes.

The immunoSEQ assay at survey resolution was applied to genomic DNA for sequencing of TCRbeta rearrangements. Per the authors' processing: In the TCR sequencing data, the smallest productive clonotype frequency that could be detected was 2.59 x 10-5. Only productive TCRbeta rearrangements, defined as complete and in-frame sequences, were included in the analyses. The clonality of each sample was calculated as Simpson clonality in the immunoSEQ Analyzer version 3.0. Clones were binned by frequency as very rare, small, medium, large (1-20%) or hyperexpanded (>20%). Generation probabilities were estimated with OLGA 1.2.3, V-gene circos plots were generated with VDJtools, specificities were searched for in VDJdb, and CDR3 motifs were identified with GLIPH. Here the immuneACCESS table is served through TCRdb, limited to in-frame sequences with V and J called. Missing clones are a known gap in these copies; in checked studies unresolved V genes cover under half, and the rest lacks a known reason. V and J calls and clone size are copied from that table; D and trimming were computed from the DNA. In all, the sample holds 40,000 to 55,000 clones, and roughly 80% of those were seen once. Clones ranked in the top ten supply more than 0.35% of the sample.

Broad study findings and their caveats: Data were not HLA-matched; higher clonality in CD4+ versus CD8+ T-LGLL could reflect the relatively small sample size. TRBV06-family usage was enriched among the top patient clones (8/27) compared with healthy controls (2/35). Each patient's main leukemic clonotypes were private, but about 27% of these clonotypes showed up at low frequency in the non-leukemic repertoires of other patients. Greater clonality appeared to be present in CD4-sorted patient repertoires than in healthy CD4+ repertoires, and the difference was retained after the putative leukemic clones were removed.

The healthy controls were around 40 blood donors, and the buffy coats of these donors were supplied by the Finnish Red Cross blood service. All TCR-sequenced material derived from peripheral blood: patient blood samples and healthy donor buffy coats. Ficoll-Hypaque gradient centrifugation was used to isolate peripheral blood mononuclear cells. CD4+ cells were magnetically purified from the buffy coats of healthy controls. Genomic DNA was extracted using the Gentra Puregene Cell and Tissue kit, and a Qubit 2.0 fluorometer was used to quantify it. The germline V gene provides CDR1 MNHEY and CDR2 SVGAGI. The CDR3 numbers 10 residues from cysteine through phenylalanine. Just CDR3 DNA is preserved here, 30 bases in frame from base 1. V lost 5 bases and J lost 13 bases; the stretch between them is 12 bases long.

This clonotype originated in a human donor in good health. Recombination linked TRBV6-5 to TRBJ2-7; the best D guess is TRBD2, with 5 bases matching. Material for sequencing was CD4+ T cells from blood buffy coats. CDR3 loop: CASSELVPYF. The sequence in DNA is TGTGCCAGCAGTGAACTAGTCCCTTACTTC.